This TCR beta chain was captured in a study of blood T cell repertoires in COVID-19. Across the study: Sites in the United States, Italy and Spain provided acute and convalescent COVID-19 samples. The analysed material was cDNA or gDNA that came from T cells, B-cell-depleted T cells, or PBMCs.

Patients at the Seattle site were enrolled during active infection and followed longitudinally. This CDR3 is 15 amino acids long. Looked up from germline, CDR1 is SGHTA and CDR2 is FQGNSA. V was shortened by 0 bases and J by 4 bases, with 10 bases between the two germline ends. This clone was seen more than once but under ten times. Per the original data handling: The assay estimated nucleated cells by amplifying reference gene primers. Repertoires were generated with immunoSEQ multiplex PCR, while TCRdb's copy carries only in-frame clones and drops some. For V, J and clone size, that table is used; D and trimming come from the DNA. The sample shows some 180,000 clones, about 85% of them seen only once.

The sample was peripheral blood. This clonotype was obtained from a woman aged 35 to 49 with COVID-19, enrolled during active disease. J is TRBJ1-5 and V is TRBV7-2; the D is unclear. The CDR3 region has the DNA TGTGCCAGCAGCTTAGCTAGAGGGTTTAATCAGCCCCAGCATTTT. The encoded protein is CASSLARGFNQPQHF.